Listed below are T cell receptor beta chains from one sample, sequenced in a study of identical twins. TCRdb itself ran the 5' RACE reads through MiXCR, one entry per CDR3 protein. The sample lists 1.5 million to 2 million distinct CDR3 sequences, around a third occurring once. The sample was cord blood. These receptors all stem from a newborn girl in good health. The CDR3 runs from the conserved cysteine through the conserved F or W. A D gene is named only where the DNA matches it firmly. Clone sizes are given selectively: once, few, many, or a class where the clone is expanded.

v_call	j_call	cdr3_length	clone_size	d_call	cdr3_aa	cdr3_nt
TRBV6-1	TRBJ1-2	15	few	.	CASSARAGTNYGYTF	TGTGCCAGCAGTGCCCGAGCAGGGACTAACTATGGCTACACCTTC
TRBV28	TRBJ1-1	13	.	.	CARSFSGRVEAFF	TGTGCCAGGAGTTTCTCCGGACGGGTTGAAGCTTTCTTT
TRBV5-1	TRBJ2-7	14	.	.	CTSSLGGQNYEQYF	TGCACCAGCAGCTTGGGGGGACAGAATTACGAGCAGTACTTC
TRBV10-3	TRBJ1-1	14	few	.	CAISGPGRNTEAFF	TGTGCCATCAGTGGCCCCGGGAGGAACACTGAAGCTTTCTTT
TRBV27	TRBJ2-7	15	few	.	CASSRGGGTTYEQYF	TGTGCCAGCAGCCGCGGTGGCGGCACCACCTACGAGCAGTACTTC
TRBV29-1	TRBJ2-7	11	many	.	CSAAGDYEQYF	TGCAGCGCCGCTGGGGACTACGAGCAGTACTTC
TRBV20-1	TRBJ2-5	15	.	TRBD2	CSVPGLAGERKTQYF	TGCAGTGTTCCGGGACTAGCGGGAGAAAGGAAGACCCAGTACTTC
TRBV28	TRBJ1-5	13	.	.	CASSLGAYQPQHF	TGTGCCAGCAGTTTGGGGGCCTATCAGCCCCAGCATTTT
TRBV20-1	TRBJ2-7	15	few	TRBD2	CSARPLAGPSYEQYF	TGCAGTGCTAGACCACTAGCGGGTCCCTCCTACGAGCAGTACTTC
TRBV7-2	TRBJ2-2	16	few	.	CASSLGLRGNTGELFF	TGTGCCAGCAGCCTGGGCTTGAGGGGGAACACCGGGGAGCTGTTTTTT
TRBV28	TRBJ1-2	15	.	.	CASSPTGRGTYGYTF	TGTGCCAGCAGCCCCACCGGACGAGGCACCTATGGCTACACCTTC
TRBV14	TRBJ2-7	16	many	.	CASSQAAGIGYYEQYF	TGTGCCAGCAGCCAGGCTGCCGGGATCGGATACTACGAGCAGTACTTC
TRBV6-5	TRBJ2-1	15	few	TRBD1	CASSYSGQGKYEQFF	TGTGCCAGCAGTTACTCGGGACAGGGGAAGTATGAGCAGTTCTTC
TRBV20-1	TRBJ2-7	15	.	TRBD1	CSARDPDRPSYEQYF	TGCAGTGCTAGAGATCCGGACAGGCCTTCCTACGAGCAGTACTTC
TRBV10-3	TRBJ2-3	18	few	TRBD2	CAISESAAGGFSTDTQYF	TGTGCCATCAGTGAGTCCGCGGCGGGGGGCTTTAGCACAGATACGCAGTATTTT
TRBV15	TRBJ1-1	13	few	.	CATSRGREAEAFF	TGTGCCACCAGCCGAGGACGTGAGGCTGAAGCTTTCTTT
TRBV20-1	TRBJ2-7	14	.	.	CSARGKRATYEQYF	TGCAGTGCTAGAGGCAAGCGGGCTACCTACGAGCAGTACTTC
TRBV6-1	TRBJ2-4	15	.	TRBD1	CASSGLGQGENIQYF	TGTGCCAGCAGTGGACTGGGACAGGGGGAAAACATTCAGTACTTC
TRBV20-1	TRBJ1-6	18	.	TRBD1	CSARAGTGIFSYNSPLHF	TGCAGTGCTAGGGCCGGGACAGGAATCTTCTCCTATAATTCACCCCTCCACTTT
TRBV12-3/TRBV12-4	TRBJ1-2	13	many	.	CASRRQIYYGYTF	TGTGCCAGCAGGCGACAGATATACTATGGCTACACCTTC
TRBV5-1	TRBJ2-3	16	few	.	CASSSGDSRGTDTQYF	TGCGCCAGCAGCTCGGGGGACTCCCGAGGCACAGATACGCAGTATTTT
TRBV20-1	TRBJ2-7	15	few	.	CSARNSGLRTYEQYF	TGCAGTGCTAGGAATTCGGGACTCAGAACCTACGAGCAGTACTTC
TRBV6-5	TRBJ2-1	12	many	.	CASSYRYNEQFF	TGTGCCAGCAGTTACAGGTACAATGAGCAGTTCTTC
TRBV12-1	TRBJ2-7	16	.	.	CASSAAAGATYNEQYF	TGTGCCAGCAGCGCCGCAGCGGGAGCTACCTACAATGAGCAGTACTTC
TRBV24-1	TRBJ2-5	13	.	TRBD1	CARRDRGPKTQYF	TGTGCTAGAAGGGACAGGGGGCCGAAGACCCAGTACTTC
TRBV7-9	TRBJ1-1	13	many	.	CASSSGANTEAFF	TGTGCCAGCAGCTCGGGCGCGAACACTGAAGCTTTCTTT
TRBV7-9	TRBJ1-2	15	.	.	CASSLRTNLNYGYTF	TGTGCCAGCAGCTTAAGGACTAACCTTAACTATGGCTACACCTTC
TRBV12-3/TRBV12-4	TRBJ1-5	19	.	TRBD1	CASSLCRTGGPYYGQPQHF	TGTGCCAGCAGTTTATGCAGGACAGGGGGCCCCTATTATGGTCAGCCCCAGCATTTT
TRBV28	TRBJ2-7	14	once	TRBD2	CASSGTRGPYEQYF	TGTGCCAGCAGTGGGACTAGAGGCCCCTACGAGCAGTACTTC
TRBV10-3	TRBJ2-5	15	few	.	CAISARQGHGETQYF	TGTGCCATCAGTGCAAGGCAGGGACATGGAGAGACCCAGTACTTC
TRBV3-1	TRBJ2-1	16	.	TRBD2	CASSRVSGGEYNEQFF	TGTGCCAGCAGCCGAGTAAGCGGGGGGGAGTACAATGAGCAGTTCTTC
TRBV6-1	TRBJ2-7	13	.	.	CASSEVEGTEQYF	TGTGCCAGCAGTGAAGTGGAGGGAACCGAGCAGTACTTC
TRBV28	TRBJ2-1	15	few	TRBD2	CASRPLTSKRCEQFF	TGTGCCAGCAGGCCGCTGACTAGCAAGAGGTGTGAGCAGTTCTTC
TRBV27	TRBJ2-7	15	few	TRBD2	CASRKGLAGSNEQYF	TGTGCCAGCCGAAAGGGACTAGCGGGAAGCAACGAGCAGTACTTC
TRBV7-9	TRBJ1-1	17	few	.	CASSLDLNTYSHTEAFF	TGTGCCAGCAGCTTAGACCTGAACACTTATTCACACACTGAAGCTTTCTTT
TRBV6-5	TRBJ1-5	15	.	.	CASSYSAGFNQPQHF	TGTGCCAGCAGTTACTCGGCCGGGTTCAATCAGCCCCAGCATTTT
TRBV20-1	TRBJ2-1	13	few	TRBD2	CSASWDYRNEQFF	TGCAGTGCTAGTTGGGACTATCGGAATGAGCAGTTCTTC
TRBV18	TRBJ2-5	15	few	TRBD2	CASSPPGTSKETQYF	TGTGCCAGCTCACCACCGGGGACTAGCAAAGAGACCCAGTACTTC
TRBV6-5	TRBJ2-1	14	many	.	CASSPSHSYNEQFF	TGTGCCAGCTCCCCTAGCCACTCCTACAATGAGCAGTTCTTC
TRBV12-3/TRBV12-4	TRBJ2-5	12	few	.	CASRATQETQYF	TGTGCCAGCAGGGCGACCCAAGAGACCCAGTACTTC
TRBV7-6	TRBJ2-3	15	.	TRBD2	CASSPSGVGLDTQYF	TGTGCCAGCAGTCCTAGCGGGGTTGGATTAGATACGCAGTATTTT
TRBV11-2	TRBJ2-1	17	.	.	CASSLGGYGTPSNEQFF	TGTGCCAGCAGCTTAGGGGGGTACGGGACCCCGAGCAATGAGCAGTTCTTC
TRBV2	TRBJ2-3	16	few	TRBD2	CASQRTSGRVGDTQYF	TGTGCCAGCCAGAGGACTAGCGGGAGGGTGGGCGATACGCAGTATTTT
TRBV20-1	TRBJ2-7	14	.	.	CSARRAITYNEQYF	TGCAGTGCGAGACGCGCGATCACCTACAATGAGCAGTACTTC
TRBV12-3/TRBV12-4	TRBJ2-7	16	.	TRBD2	CASSPTPSGGLYEQYF	TGTGCCAGCAGTCCCACCCCTAGCGGGGGCCTCTACGAGCAGTACTTC
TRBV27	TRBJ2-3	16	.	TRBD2	CASRSGTSGSTDTQYF	TGTGCCAGCAGATCCGGGACTAGCGGAAGCACAGATACGCAGTATTTT
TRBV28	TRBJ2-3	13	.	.	CASSYGRPDTQYF	TGTGCCAGCAGTTATGGGCGACCAGATACGCAGTATTTT